The rows below give T cell receptor beta chains drawn from one sample of a study of CD8+ T cells in alopecia areata. The assay was immunoSEQ multiplex PCR, and TCRdb's table has in-frame clones only and misses some. The data show 150,000 to 200,000 clones, with approximately 56% seen just once and approximately 14% held by the top ten. Source: CD4+ T cells sorted from blood, taken at week 0. The receptor source for this set is a human donor with alopecia areata. Each CDR3 is given with its conserved first and last residue. Each record gives: V gene, D gene, clone size, J gene, CDR3 DNA, CDR3 protein. The D gene is left open where the match is weak. A clone size is listed for some rows: how often the clone was seen (once, few, many), or a class if it is expanded.

V: TRBV7-9
D: .
size: .
J: TRBJ2-3
DNA: TGTGCCAGCAGCTTCTTGGCCCCTGGGACTGGAGATACGCAGTATTTT
CDR3: CASSFLAPGTGDTQYF

V: TRBV6-6
D: .
size: .
J: TRBJ2-5
DNA: TGTGCCAGCAGCTTTAGCGGAGAGACCCAGTACTTC
CDR3: CASSFSGETQYF

V: TRBV25-1
D: .
size: .
J: TRBJ2-5
DNA: TGTGCCAGCAGTGAATTGAGCAGCCAAGAGACCCAGTACTTC
CDR3: CASSELSSQETQYF

V: TRBV29-1
D: .
size: .
J: TRBJ2-7
DNA: TGCAGCGCTAAAGGGGGAGGCTACGAGCAGTACTTC
CDR3: CSAKGGGYEQYF

V: TRBV30
D: .
size: few
J: TRBJ1-4
DNA: TGTGCCTGGAGTGTACGGGGGACGGATGAAAAACTGTTTTTT
CDR3: CAWSVRGTDEKLFF

V: TRBV27
D: .
size: few
J: TRBJ2-7
DNA: TGTGCCAGCAGTTTACGAGCGGGCCCCCTCTACGAGCAGTACTTC
CDR3: CASSLRAGPLYEQYF

V: TRBV25-1
D: TRBD1
size: .
J: TRBJ1-2
DNA: TGTGCCAGCAGTGAAGGGGACAGGGGTGGCGGCTACACCTTC
CDR3: CASSEGDRGGGYTF

V: TRBV19
D: .
size: .
J: TRBJ2-2
DNA: TGTGCCAGTAGCTCCGACACGTCCGGGGAGCTGTTTTTT
CDR3: CASSSDTSGELFF

V: TRBV19
D: .
size: few
J: TRBJ2-2
DNA: TGTGCCAGTAGCCGCACCGGGGAGCTGTTTTTT
CDR3: CASSRTGELFF

V: TRBV11-2
D: .
size: .
J: TRBJ1-5
DNA: TGTGCCAGCAGCTTAGACACAGGGACTAGGCAGCCCCAGCATTTT
CDR3: CASSLDTGTRQPQHF

V: TRBV30
D: .
size: many
J: TRBJ2-2
DNA: TGTGCCTGGAGTGTACGGTTTTTGGCCGGGGAGCTGTTTTTT
CDR3: CAWSVRFLAGELFF

V: TRBV6-5
D: .
size: .
J: TRBJ2-7
DNA: TGTGCCAGCATCGACGTCTCCAGGAGGACCTACGAGCAGTACTTC
CDR3: CASIDVSRRTYEQYF

V: TRBV7-2
D: TRBD1
size: .
J: TRBJ1-4
DNA: TGTGCCAGCAGAGCCGGGACAGCTAATGAAAAACTGTTTTTT
CDR3: CASRAGTANEKLFF

V: TRBV4-2
D: .
size: .
J: TRBJ2-3
DNA: TGTGCCAGCAGCCAAGCGTTCGCCGGCGGGGACACAGATACGCAGTATTTT
CDR3: CASSQAFAGGDTDTQYF

V: TRBV11-1
D: .
size: .
J: TRBJ1-1
DNA: TGTGCCAGCAGCCCCCCCGTCGGCGGATCCAACACTGAAGCTTTCTTT
CDR3: CASSPPVGGSNTEAFF

V: TRBV4-2
D: .
size: .
J: TRBJ1-5
DNA: TGTGCCAGCAGCCAAGTTAGCAATCAGCCCCAGCATTTT
CDR3: CASSQVSNQPQHF

V: TRBV29-1
D: .
size: few
J: TRBJ2-6
DNA: TGCAGCGTAGCTAGCGGGGCCAACGTCCTGACTTTC
CDR3: CSVASGANVLTF

V: TRBV5-1
D: .
size: once
J: TRBJ2-5
DNA: TGCGCCAGCAGCTTGACTAGCCAAGAGACCCAGTACTTC
CDR3: CASSLTSQETQYF

V: TRBV28
D: .
size: .
J: TRBJ1-2
DNA: TGTGCCAGCAGTTTGACAGGATATGGCTACACCTTC
CDR3: CASSLTGYGYTF

V: TRBV7-3
D: .
size: .
J: TRBJ2-7
DNA: TGTGCCAGCACTTCGGACGAGCAGTACTTC
CDR3: CASTSDEQYF

V: TRBV7-2
D: .
size: few
J: TRBJ1-1
DNA: TGTGCCAGCAGCTTAACTCGGGGGAACACTGAAGCTTTCTTT
CDR3: CASSLTRGNTEAFF

V: TRBV6-6
D: .
size: .
J: TRBJ1-1
DNA: TGTGCCAGCAGTTACTCCTTTACGGGGGTGAACACTGAAGCTTTCTTT
CDR3: CASSYSFTGVNTEAFF

V: TRBV20-1
D: .
size: .
J: TRBJ1-1
DNA: TGCAGTGCTTGGGAATTTGGTGAAGCTTTCTTT
CDR3: CSAWEFGEAFF

V: TRBV5-4
D: .
size: .
J: TRBJ1-1
DNA: TGTGCCAGCAGCTTGGTAACAGATTTGAACACTGAAGCTTTCTTT
CDR3: CASSLVTDLNTEAFF

V: TRBV4-1
D: .
size: .
J: TRBJ2-3
DNA: TGCGCCAGCAGCCAAGATGGGTCGGGCAACACAGATACGCAGTATTTT
CDR3: CASSQDGSGNTDTQYF

V: TRBV30
D: .
size: .
J: TRBJ1-2
DNA: TGTGCCTGGAGTGTCCTGGGGGGTGGAGGCTATGGCTACACCTTC
CDR3: CAWSVLGGGGYGYTF

V: TRBV9
D: .
size: .
J: TRBJ2-5
DNA: TGTGCCAGCAGCGTTTCCCTGGGGGGGGCGAACCGAGAGACCCAGTACTTC
CDR3: CASSVSLGGANRETQYF

V: TRBV29-1
D: .
size: .
J: TRBJ2-3
DNA: TGCAGCGTTCCTCTTCAGGGGCCCCTGGCGCAGTATTTT
CDR3: CSVPLQGPLAQYF

V: TRBV10-3
D: .
size: .
J: TRBJ2-5
DNA: TGTGCCATCAGCTTGACGGAGCAAGAGACCCAGTACTTC
CDR3: CAISLTEQETQYF

V: TRBV6-6
D: TRBD1
size: few
J: TRBJ1-1
DNA: TGTGCCAGCAGGGGACAGGGGATAAGCATTGAAGCTTTCTTT
CDR3: CASRGQGISIEAFF

V: TRBV30
D: TRBD1
size: .
J: TRBJ1-1
DNA: TGTGCCTGGAGGGGACAGGGGCGCACTGAAGCTTTCTTT
CDR3: CAWRGQGRTEAFF

V: TRBV15
D: .
size: .
J: TRBJ1-4
DNA: TGTGCCACCAGCCCACAGGGTGGAGGGAATGAAAAACTGTTTTTT
CDR3: CATSPQGGGNEKLFF

V: TRBV5-6
D: .
size: once
J: TRBJ2-1
DNA: TGTGCCAGCAGCCGCTCCTACAATGAGCAGTTCTTC
CDR3: CASSRSYNEQFF

V: TRBV19
D: .
size: .
J: TRBJ1-2
DNA: TGTGCCAGTTTGACACCCGGACAGGGCTACACCTTC
CDR3: CASLTPGQGYTF

V: TRBV6-6
D: .
size: .
J: TRBJ2-3
DNA: TGTGCCAGCAGTTACTTTCACGCCACAGATACGCAGTATTTT
CDR3: CASSYFHATDTQYF

V: TRBV5-6
D: .
size: .
J: TRBJ1-1
DNA: TGTGCCAGCAGCTTCCTCCCCCCCCGGAACACTGAAGCTTTCTTT
CDR3: CASSFLPPRNTEAFF

V: TRBV13
D: .
size: .
J: TRBJ2-5
DNA: TGTGCCAGCAGCTTAGATAGAGGGACCCAGTACTTC
CDR3: CASSLDRGTQYF

V: TRBV4-2
D: TRBD2
size: .
J: TRBJ2-7
DNA: TGTGCCAGCAGCGGGACTAGGACCAACGAGCAGTACTTC
CDR3: CASSGTRTNEQYF

V: TRBV29-1
D: TRBD1
size: .
J: TRBJ2-7
DNA: TGCAGCGTGGATGGACAGGGGGAATACGAGCAGTACTTC
CDR3: CSVDGQGEYEQYF

V: TRBV18
D: .
size: .
J: TRBJ2-7
DNA: TGTGCCAGCTCAATGGTCGGACGAGGTACCTACGAGCAGTACTTC
CDR3: CASSMVGRGTYEQYF

V: TRBV7-2
D: .
size: .
J: TRBJ2-3
DNA: TGTGCCAGCAGCTTAGGGGCCACAGATACGCAGTATTTT
CDR3: CASSLGATDTQYF

V: TRBV2
D: .
size: .
J: TRBJ2-4
DNA: TGTGCCAGCAGTGGACCTGGGGCCAAAAACATTCAGTACTTC
CDR3: CASSGPGAKNIQYF

V: TRBV30
D: .
size: few
J: TRBJ2-7
DNA: TGTGCCGGGCAGCGGGCGCGGTCCTACGAGCAGTACTTC
CDR3: CAGQRARSYEQYF

V: TRBV5-6
D: .
size: few
J: TRBJ2-1
DNA: TGTGCCAGCAGCCCCCGGGCCGTCAAGAATGAGCAGTTCTTC
CDR3: CASSPRAVKNEQFF

V: TRBV6-5
D: .
size: few
J: TRBJ2-3
DNA: TGTGCCAGCGGGGCCAGAGATACGCAGTATTTT
CDR3: CASGARDTQYF

V: TRBV6-5
D: .
size: .
J: TRBJ2-7
DNA: TGTGCCAGCAGTGACAACGGGGCGACCTACGAGCAGTACTTC
CDR3: CASSDNGATYEQYF

V: TRBV30
D: TRBD2
size: .
J: TRBJ2-3
DNA: TGTGCCTGGGGGGAGGGTACGCAGTATTTT
CDR3: CAWGEGTQYF

V: TRBV6-1
D: .
size: once
J: TRBJ1-5
DNA: TGTGCCAGCAAGGAACCCCCGGGGCCCCAGCATTTT
CDR3: CASKEPPGPQHF

V: TRBV29-1
D: TRBD1
size: .
J: TRBJ2-5
DNA: TGCAGCGCCTTACAGGGGCAAGAGACCCAGTACTTC
CDR3: CSALQGQETQYF

V: TRBV2
D: .
size: .
J: TRBJ2-1
DNA: TGTGCCAGCGACATAGGGCCTATGAATGAGCAGTTCTTC
CDR3: CASDIGPMNEQFF

V: TRBV7-6
D: .
size: few
J: TRBJ2-5
DNA: TGTGCCAGCAGCTCATCACTCAGGCAGACCCAGTACTTC
CDR3: CASSSSLRQTQYF

V: TRBV30
D: .
size: once
J: TRBJ1-1
DNA: TGTGCCTGGAGTGTAATGGGGACCACTGAAGCTTTCTTT
CDR3: CAWSVMGTTEAFF

V: TRBV15
D: .
size: .
J: TRBJ2-5
DNA: TGTGCCACCAGCAGAAACCCGTATTACCAAGAGACCCAGTACTTC
CDR3: CATSRNPYYQETQYF

V: TRBV18
D: TRBD1
size: few
J: TRBJ1-2
DNA: TGTGCCAGCTCACCGGGACAGGCAATCTATGGCTACACCTTC
CDR3: CASSPGQAIYGYTF

V: TRBV4-1
D: .
size: .
J: TRBJ1-5
DNA: TGCGCCAGCAGCCAAGACGGACAGCCTAGCAATCAGCCCCAGCATTTT
CDR3: CASSQDGQPSNQPQHF

V: TRBV4-1
D: .
size: few
J: TRBJ1-1
DNA: TGCGCCAGCAGCCAAAATTCCGACAGCACTGAAGCTTTCTTT
CDR3: CASSQNSDSTEAFF

V: TRBV7-6
D: .
size: .
J: TRBJ2-7
DNA: TGTGCCAGCAGCCAATTACCACCCAGCTCCTACGAGCAGTACTTC
CDR3: CASSQLPPSSYEQYF